This TCR beta chain was sequenced in a study of OX40 agonist ivuxolimab in advanced cancers. This CDR3 region has 12 residues. The germline V gene has CDR1 SQVTM and CDR2 ANQGSEA. V dropped 4 bases and J dropped 4 bases, with 7 bases sitting between them. The method was immunoSEQ multiplex PCR; TCRdb's version includes in-frame clones alone and lacks a portion of them. The table includes about 96,000 clones, more than 80% detected once. This chain joins TRBV29-1 and TRBJ2-2; no firm D call. The receptor was isolated from an adult with an advanced solid tumor such as melanoma, head and neck, liver or kidney cancer. The material sequenced was CD4+ or CD8+ T cells sorted from blood, taken in a trial of the OX40 agonist ivuxolimab. The CDR3 bases are TGCAGCGTTGGGATGGGCACCGGGGAGCTGTTTTTT. Residues: CSVGMGTGELFF.